Each of the 29 T cell receptor beta chains below was sequenced from the same sample in a study of early T cells in non-severe SARS-CoV-2 infection. TCRdb used MiXCR to reprocess the 5' RACE reads, holding one entry per CDR3 protein. The top ten clones hold under 6% of a sample with tens of thousands of distinct CDR3 sequences, roughly 5.9% of them seen once. Sequencing was carried out using whole blood. The receptors originated from an adult who was a healthcare worker with PCR-confirmed SARS-CoV-2 infection or an uninfected control (not recorded which).

In this sample, this clonotype turned up a few times. V is TRBV29-1 and J is TRBJ2-1; either TRBD1 or TRBD2 may supply D (5 bases each). V was clipped by 0 bases and J by 10 bases, with 19 bases between them. There are 15 residues in the CDR3. The V gene's germline CDR1 is SQVTM and CDR2 ANQGSEA. Written as DNA, the CDR3 is TGCAGCGTTGAAGAAGGGACGGGCACAATGAAAGAGCAGTTCTTC. Translating it yields CSVEEGTGTMKEQFF.

This clonotype showed up many times. The V and J genes are TRBV20-1 and TRBJ1-5, with 7 nucleotides matching TRBD1. V was pared by 4 bases and J by 3 bases, with 6 bases of the junction left unmatched. Germline-derived CDR1 and CDR2 are DFQATT and SNEGSKA (reference sequence). CDR3 length equals 14 residues. CDR3 in DNA: TGCAGTGCTATGGGGACAGTTTACAATCAGCCCCAGCATTTT. The encoded protein is CSAMGTVYNQPQHF.

Many counts were recorded for this clonotype. The chain recombines TRBV15 with TRBJ2-7; D not resolved. The CDR3 length is 14 residues. Trimming shortened V by 5 bases and J by 0 bases, and 11 bases separated the two germline ends. Germline V gene sequence: CDR1 LNHNV, CDR2 YYDKDF (reference sequence). The CDR3 here is CATSRIEFSYEQYF. CDR3 bases: TGTGCCACCAGCCGGATCGAATTCTCCTACGAGCAGTACTTC.

This clonotype was picked up many times. The CDR3 bases are TGCAGCGCGAGGGTGGGGAACACTGAAGCTTTCTTT. Translating gives CSARVGNTEAFF. The rearrangement links TRBV29-1 to TRBJ1-1, with no clear D. V was cut by 7 bases and J by 1 base, with 10 bases left in between. From germline, CDR1 is SQVTM and CDR2 ANQGSEA. This CDR3 has 12 amino acids.

This chain uses TRBV18 with TRBJ2-4; D possibly uses TRBD1 or TRBD2 (5 bases each). CDR3 length equals 15 residues. Trimming stripped 6 bases from V and 8 bases from J, with 20 bases between. The germline gives CDR1 KGHSH, CDR2 LQKENI. The CDR3 is CASSSPGPDLDIQYF. In DNA form, the CDR3 reads TGTGCCAGCTCGTCCCCGGGGCCTGATTTGGACATTCAGTACTTC.

This clonotype was seen ten or more times. The chain employs TRBV4-3 and TRBJ2-7; TRBD2 matches 8 bases. The V gene's germline CDR1 is LGHNA and CDR2 YSLEER. The CDR3 runs to 14 residues. V lost 3 bases to trimming and J lost 2 bases; unmatched junction nucleotides: 3. The CDR3 sequence: CASSHERGPYEQYF. CDR3 nucleotide sequence: TGCGCCAGCAGCCATGAGCGGGGGCCCTACGAGCAGTACTTC.

The chain carries TRBV7-9 and TRBJ1-3, with unresolved D. Germline values: CDR1 SEHNR, CDR2 FQNEAQ (reference sequence). CDR3 length: 8 residues. Trimming shortened V by 5 bases and J by 14 bases, and 4 bases separated the two germline ends. The CDR3 loop reads CASSPVYF. The CDR3 DNA reads as TGTGCCAGCAGCCCCGTATATTTT.

The CDR3 is CASTIEGGVRNTEAFF. The CDR3 coding sequence is TGTGCCAGCACTATAGAGGGCGGGGTACGGAACACTGAAGCTTTCTTT. The V gene is TRBV11-2, the J gene TRBJ1-1; D uncertain. Between the trimmed V and J ends, which lost 7 bases and 1 base, there was a span of 19 bases. Looked up from germline, CDR1 is SGHAT and CDR2 is FQNNGV. There are 16 residues in the CDR3. The whole variable domain, filled in from reference TRBV11-2 and TRBJ1-1, reads EAGVAQSPRYKIIEKRQSVAFWCNPISGHATLYWYQQILGQGPKLLIQFQNNGVVDDSQLPKDRFSAERLKGVDSTLKIQPAKLEDSAVYLCASTIEGGVRNTEAFFGQGTRLTVV.

This clonotype was counted ten times or more. The chain recombines TRBV29-1 with TRBJ2-7, with 9 bases fitting TRBD2. The CDR3 is made up of 11 amino acids. V lost 6 bases to trimming and J lost 7 bases; unmatched junction nucleotides: 4. Germline values: CDR1 SQVTM, CDR2 ANQGSEA. CDR3 amino acids: CSVAGGGEQYF. CDR3 in DNA: TGCAGCGTCGCGGGAGGGGGAGAGCAGTACTTC.

The chain uses TRBV12-3 or TRBV12-4 and TRBJ2-1, with D perhaps matching TRBD1 (6 bases). The V end lost 2 bases, the J end lost 11 bases, and 13 bases lay between the germline ends. The CDR3 loop spans 13 amino acids. The CDR3 coding sequence is TGTGCCAGCAGTTTAAATCAGGGGAGCCAGCAGTTCTTC. Translated: CASSLNQGSQQFF.

The V and J genes are TRBV29-1 and TRBJ2-7; D ambiguous. Germline CDR1 is SQVTM and CDR2 is ANQGSEA. Trimming cost V 2 bases and J 7 bases, with 9 bases left between them. The CDR3 sequence is 11 residues long. CDR3 residues: CSVESGYEQYF. The CDR3 nucleotides are TGCAGCGTTGAATCGGGTTATGAGCAGTACTTC.

This clonotype was recorded at least ten times. The genes are TRBV6-1 and TRBJ2-7, with TRBD2 identical over 10 bases. After removal of 5 bases from V and 0 bases from J, the junction contained 7 bases not matched to a gene. From germline, CDR1 is MNHNS and CDR2 SASEGT. The CDR3 totals 16 residues. CDR3: CASSPLAGESSYEQYF. In DNA, the CDR3 is TGTGCCAGCAGTCCTCTAGCGGGGGAGAGCTCCTACGAGCAGTACTTC.

This chain connects TRBV20-1 to TRBJ2-7; either TRBD1 or TRBD2 may supply D (6 bases each). The CDR3 runs to 12 residues. CDR1 and CDR2 (germline): DFQATT, SNEGSKA (reference sequence). Trimming took off 4 bases at V and 6 bases at J, with 13 bases between the two ends. DNA of the CDR3: TGCAGTGCTACGACAGGACTAAGCGAGCAGTACTTC. This translates into CSATTGLSEQYF.

This clonotype was recorded many times. This chain uses TRBV11-2 with TRBJ2-7, with 12 bases matching TRBD2. The CDR3 is 23 residues long. V dropped 0 bases and J dropped 0; count of bases not matched to a gene: 21. Per the germline V gene, CDR1 is SGHAT and CDR2 is FQNNGV. CDR3 sequence (DNA): TGTGCCAGCAGCTTAGATCGAGTACAATGGGAGGAAACTAGCGGGAGGTTCTCCTACGAGCAGTACTTC. Translated, it gives CASSLDRVQWEETSGRFSYEQYF.

This clonotype was counted at least ten times. The CDR3 loop reads CSARRGGGVGTEAFF. In nucleotides, the CDR3 is TGCAGTGCTAGAAGAGGAGGGGGCGTGGGAACTGAAGCTTTCTTT. This chain connects TRBV20-1 to TRBJ1-1; 7 positions match TRBD1. The CDR3 is made up of 15 amino acids. From germline, CDR1 is DFQATT and CDR2 SNEGSKA (reference sequence). The V segment lost 2 bases and the J segment 5 bases; nucleotides outside the gene matches: 11.

This clonotype has ten or more counts. The V gene is TRBV5-1, the J gene TRBJ1-5; D call uncertain. CDR3 size: 13 residues. The germline V and J ends were trimmed by 4 bases and 0 bases, with 5 bases remaining between them. Germline V gives CDR1 SGHRS, CDR2 YFSETQ. As DNA, the CDR3 is TGCGCCAGCAGCCTTAATAGCAATCAGCCCCAGCATTTT. It specifies CASSLNSNQPQHF.

Many counts were recorded for this clonotype. J is TRBJ1-1 and V is TRBV6-5; TRBD1 might be the D (5 bases). The CDR3 contains 14 residues. From germline, CDR1 is MNHEY and CDR2 SVGAGI. Trimming removed 7 bases from V and 0 bases from J, with 12 bases in between. Here the CDR3 DNA reads TGTGCCAGCAAGGTCTCGGGGGTGAACACTGAAGCTTTCTTT. As protein: CASKVSGVNTEAFF.

This clonotype was seen repeatedly, ten times or more. This chain connects TRBV6-2 or TRBV6-3 to TRBJ2-1, with D uncertain. This CDR3 is 12 amino acids long. Trimming pared 7 bases from V and 6 bases from J, leaving 10 bases between. Germline CDR1 is MNHEY and CDR2 is SVGEGT. CDR3 DNA: TGTGCCAGCACCGACCCCCCCAATGAGCAGTTCTTC. Translation: CASTDPPNEQFF.

This clonotype was counted many times. V is TRBV6-2 or TRBV6-3 and J is TRBJ1-5; no definite D call. This CDR3 has 13 amino acids. From germline, CDR1 is MNHEY and CDR2 SVGEGT. The V end was cut by 7 bases, the J end by 6 bases, with 13 bases between. CDR3 coding DNA: TGTGCCAGCACCTTCCAGTTAGTTCAGCCCCAGCATTTT. This encodes CASTFQLVQPQHF.

This clonotype came up a few times. J is TRBJ1-1 and V is TRBV4-3, with TRBD1 as a possible D gene (6 bases). This CDR3 contains 14 residues. In germline, CDR1 is LGHNA, CDR2 YSLEER. Between the trimmed V and J ends, which lost 3 bases and 2 bases, there was a span of 10 bases. The DNA of the CDR3 is TGCGCCAGCAGCCAGGCGGACAGAAACACTGAAGCTTTCTTT. Encoded protein: CASSQADRNTEAFF.

This clonotype came up many times. The gene calls are TRBV7-2 and TRBJ2-1; D might be TRBD1 (6 bases). In germline, CDR1 is SGHTA, CDR2 FQGNSA. The CDR3 is made up of 16 amino acids. V lost 4 bases, J lost 0 bases, and 13 bases lay in between. CDR3 residues: CASSSQGSSSYNEQFF. In DNA, the CDR3 is TGTGCCAGCAGCTCACAGGGTTCAAGCTCCTACAATGAGCAGTTCTTC.

This clonotype was counted many times. CDR3 DNA sequence: TGTGCCAGCAGTCTACGCCAGATTGTGAACACTGAAGCTTTCTTT. Translation: CASSLRQIVNTEAFF. The rearrangement links TRBV12-3 or TRBV12-4 to TRBJ1-1; the D is unclear. V was shortened by 5 bases and J by 0 bases, with 13 bases between the two germline ends. The length of the CDR3 is 15 residues.

In its sample, this clonotype was seen many times. The genes are TRBV12-3 or TRBV12-4 and TRBJ1-5; perhaps TRBD1 as D (5 bases). This CDR3 spans 14 amino acids. V was cut by 3 bases and J by 7 bases, with 13 bases left in between. The chain's CDR3 is CASSLSRATQPQHF. The CDR3 DNA reads as TGTGCCAGCAGTTTGTCCAGGGCCACCCAGCCCCAGCATTTT.

This clonotype was picked up many times. The CDR3 reads CASSLGDGTEAFF. CDR3 DNA sequence: TGTGCCAGCTCGCTCGGAGATGGCACTGAAGCTTTCTTT. The chain uses TRBV18 and TRBJ1-1; D remains ambiguous. V shed 6 bases and J shed 4 bases, with 12 bases lying between them. The CDR3 is 13 residues long. CDR1 is KGHSH and CDR2 is LQKENI in the germline V gene.

This clonotype has a handful of counts. The chain carries TRBV5-1 and TRBJ2-7; D not certain. The germline V gene has CDR1 SGHRS and CDR2 YFSETQ. V was trimmed by 0 bases and J by 1 base, leaving 2 bases between them. The CDR3 contains 12 residues. The CDR3 sequence: CASSLVSYEQYF. CDR3 in DNA: TGCGCCAGCAGCTTGGTTTCCTACGAGCAGTACTTC.

This clonotype was counted at least ten times. The V and J genes are TRBV7-9 and TRBJ2-5; D remains unclear. Trimming removed 1 base from V and 5 bases from J, with 5 bases in between. The CDR3 is 12 amino acids. Looked up from germline, CDR1 is SEHNR and CDR2 is FQNEAQ (reference sequence). CDR3 loop: CASSLVRETQYF. The DNA of the CDR3 is TGTGCCAGCAGCTTAGTAAGGGAGACCCAGTACTTC.

This clonotype showed up many times. The chain has TRBV30 and TRBJ1-2; TRBD1 might be the D (5 bases). The CDR3 totals 10 residues. V was pared by 8 bases and J by 5 bases, with 9 bases between. Per germline, CDR1 GTSNPN and CDR2 SVGIG (reference sequence). Here the CDR3 reads CAEGLYGYTF. The CDR3 nucleotides read TGTGCCGAGGGACTTTATGGCTACACCTTC. Full variable domain (rest looked up from reference TRBV30 and TRBJ1-2): SQTIHQWPATLVQPVGSPLSLECTVEGTSNPNLYWYRQAAGRGLQLLFYSVGIGQISSEVPQNLSASRPQDRQFILSSKKLLLSDSGFYLCAEGLYGYTFGSGTRLTVV.

This clonotype was seen a handful of times. The V gene is TRBV10-3, the J gene TRBJ2-7; tentatively, D is TRBD1 or TRBD2 (5 bases each). Germline values: CDR1 ENHRY, CDR2 SYGVKD. The V end was cut by 3 bases, the J end by 0 bases, with 15 bases between. This CDR3 has 16 amino acids. The CDR3 loop is CAISDAGTVSSYEQYF. CDR3 nucleotides: TGTGCCATCAGTGATGCCGGGACGGTGAGCTCCTACGAGCAGTACTTC.

This clonotype was seen only a few times. This sequence joins TRBV6-5 and TRBJ1-1; D is uncertain. The CDR3 is 11 residues long. V was pared by 5 bases and J by 6 bases, with 7 bases between. Per the germline V gene, CDR1 is MNHEY and CDR2 is SVGAGI. This chain's CDR3 is CASSTMAEAFF. The CDR3 DNA follows: TGTGCCAGCAGTACCATGGCTGAAGCTTTCTTT.